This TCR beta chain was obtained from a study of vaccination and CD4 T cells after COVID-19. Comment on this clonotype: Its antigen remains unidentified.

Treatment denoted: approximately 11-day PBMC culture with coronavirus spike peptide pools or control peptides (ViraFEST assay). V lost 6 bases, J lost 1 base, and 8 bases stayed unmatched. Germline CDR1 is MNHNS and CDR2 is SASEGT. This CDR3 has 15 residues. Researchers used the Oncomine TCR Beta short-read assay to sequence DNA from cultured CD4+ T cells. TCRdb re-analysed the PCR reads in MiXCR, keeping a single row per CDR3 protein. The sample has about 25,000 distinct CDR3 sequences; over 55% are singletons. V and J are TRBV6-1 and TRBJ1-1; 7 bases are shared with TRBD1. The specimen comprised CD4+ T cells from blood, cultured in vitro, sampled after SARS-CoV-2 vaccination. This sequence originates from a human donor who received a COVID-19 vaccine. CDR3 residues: CASRSRQGGNTEAFF. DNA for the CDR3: TGTGCCAGCAGATCAAGACAGGGAGGGAACACTGAAGCTTTCTTT.